These 31 T cell receptor beta chains were all obtained from the same sample, sequenced in a study of cytomegalovirus exposure and HLA in healthy donors. Vbeta (60) and Jbeta (13) primers were used in the PCR. Using immunoSEQ multiplex PCR, the repertoire was profiled, and TCRdb retains in-frame clones only, with some absent. The sample has around 150,000 clones, 79% seen once. Input material: PBMCs. These receptors originate from a middle-aged man in good health and CMV-seropositive.

Written as DNA, the CDR3 is TGTGCCAGCAGCGTAGACCCCAGGAACGAGCAGTACTTC. This translates into CASSVDPRNEQYF. The V call is TRBV9, the J call TRBJ2-7, with no clear D. Per the germline V gene, CDR1 is SGDLS and CDR2 is YYNGEE. The ends were cut back, 0 bases at V and 5 bases at J, with 9 bases in the middle. This CDR3 has 13 amino acids.

The chain couples TRBV2 to TRBJ1-3; D is possibly TRBD1 (5 bases). Germline CDR1 reads SNHLY; CDR2 reads FYNNEI. This CDR3 comprises 13 residues. The V gene lost 8 bases and the J gene lost 4 bases, with 12 bases spanning the gap. CDR3 sequence: CASALGQGNTIYF. The CDR3, as DNA: TGTGCCAGCGCGCTCGGACAAGGAAACACCATATATTTT.

J is TRBJ2-7 and V is TRBV7-2; 7 nucleotides match TRBD2. Germline V gives CDR1 SGHTA, CDR2 FQGNSA. The CDR3 length is 14 residues. V lost 4 bases, J lost 5 bases, and 8 bases stayed unmatched. The CDR3: CASSSKAGSDEQYF. CDR3 bases: TGTGCCAGCAGCTCCAAAGCGGGATCTGACGAGCAGTACTTC.

The chain links TRBV5-5 to TRBJ1-2; 8 bases agree with TRBD1. CDR1 and CDR2 (germline): SGHKS, YYEKEE (reference sequence). V was pared by 5 bases and J by 8 bases, with 14 bases of the junction left unmatched. The CDR3 extends over 15 amino acids. The CDR3 sequence: CASSYRTQGARGYTF. The CDR3 DNA reads TGTGCCAGCAGTTATAGAACGCAGGGGGCGAGGGGCTACACCTTC.

The chain recombines TRBV10-2 with TRBJ2-2; D possibly corresponds to TRBD2 (5 bases). V dropped 10 bases and J dropped 2 bases, with 11 bases sitting between them. CDR1 and CDR2 from the germline V gene are WSHSY and SAAADI. The CDR3 covers 13 residues. The CDR3 spells CATKRTNTGELFF. The DNA of the CDR3 is TGCGCCACCAAGCGGACCAACACCGGGGAGCTGTTTTTT.

The CDR3 loop is CASSQDPRGGNEKLFF. In DNA form, the CDR3 reads TGCGCCAGCAGCCAAGATCCGCGGGGGGGTAATGAAAAACTGTTTTTT. V usage is TRBV4-1 and J usage is TRBJ1-4; a weak D match, TRBD1 (5 bases). Trimming shortened V by 0 bases and J by 4 bases, and 12 bases separated the two germline ends. The CDR3 sequence is 16 residues long. Germline lookup yields CDR1 MGHRA and CDR2 YSYEKL.

This rearrangement joins TRBV28 to TRBJ2-5; perhaps TRBD2 as D (5 bases). The CDR3 runs 14 residues. Between the trimmed V and J ends, which lost 7 bases and 5 bases, there was a span of 17 bases. Germline V gene lookup returns CDR1 MDHEN and CDR2 SYDVKM. CDR3 loop: CASTTSGRGETQYF. DNA for the CDR3: TGTGCCAGCACCACCAGCGGACGTGGGGAGACCCAGTACTTC. The whole variable domain, filled in from reference TRBV28 and TRBJ2-5, reads DVKVTQSSRYLVKRTGEKVFLECVQDMDHENMFWYRQDPGLGLRLIYFSYDVKMKEKGDIPEGYSVSREKKERFSLILESASTNQTSMYLCASTTSGRGETQYFGPGTRLLVL.

The chain recombines TRBV5-1 with TRBJ1-5, with a possible D match to TRBD1 (6 bases). The germline V gene has CDR1 SGHRS and CDR2 YFSETQ. V was cut by 0 bases and J by 0 bases, with 7 bases left in between. This CDR3 comprises 15 residues. For the CDR3, the DNA is TGCGCCAGCAGCTTGGAGGGGGATAGCAATCAGCCCCAGCATTTT. Its protein is CASSLEGDSNQPQHF.

CDR3: CASSTSQGAGTGELFF. CDR3 in DNA: TGTGCCAGTAGTACCTCACAAGGGGCCGGCACCGGGGAGCTGTTTTTT. J is TRBJ2-2 and V is TRBV19, with D possibly TRBD1 on 5 matching bases. The germline gives CDR1 LNHDA, CDR2 SQIVND (reference sequence). This CDR3 is built from 16 residues. Trimming left V 4 bases short and J 4 bases short, with 16 bases between.

The rearrangement links TRBV5-1 to TRBJ2-3; D is perhaps TRBD2 (6 bases). V was cut by 4 bases and J by 3 bases, with 15 bases left in between. Germline loops: CDR1 SGHRS, CDR2 YFSETQ. This CDR3 region has 15 residues. The CDR3 reads CASSPGRLGTDTQYF. The DNA for the CDR3 is TGCGCCAGCAGCCCGGGGAGACTAGGAACAGATACGCAGTATTTT.

The chain couples TRBV10-2 to TRBJ2-6; D may be TRBD2 (5 bases). In germline, CDR1 is WSHSY, CDR2 SAAADI. CDR3 length: 17 residues. Trimming stripped 7 bases from V and 0 bases from J, with 16 bases between. The CDR3, as DNA: TGCGCCAGCACTGAAGGAGGATTTGGCTCTGGGGCCAACGTCCTGACTTTC. Translation gives CASTEGGFGSGANVLTF.

This clone has more than one count but fewer than ten. This sequence joins TRBV6-1 and TRBJ2-1; 8 bases agree with TRBD2. Germline V gene lookup returns CDR1 MNHNS and CDR2 SASEGT. Trimming at V came to 3 bases and at J to 8 bases, leaving 12 bases not matched to a gene. This CDR3 region has 16 residues. The CDR3 coding sequence is TGTGCCAGCAGTGACACGGGGCTAGCGGGCCTCGATGAGCAGTTCTTC. Translating gives CASSDTGLAGLDEQFF.

The genes are TRBV6-1 and TRBJ2-3, with TRBD1 matching 7 bases. The CDR3 has 13 amino acids. V trimming: 7 bases; J trimming: 0 bases; junction bases outside the gene matches: 1. Germline lookup yields CDR1 MNHNS and CDR2 SASEGT. The CDR3 spells CASTGQSTDTQYF. The CDR3 nucleotides are TGTGCCAGCACGGGACAGAGCACAGATACGCAGTATTTT.

This chain connects TRBV7-9 to TRBJ2-5; D is unresolved. Germline-derived CDR1 and CDR2 are SEHNR and FQNEAQ (reference sequence). CDR3 length: 15 residues. Trimming took off 1 base at V and 7 bases at J, with 16 bases between the two ends. The CDR3 nucleotides read TGTGCCAGCAGCTTAGGTCTCGGGTCAACGGGGACCCAGTACTTC. Translated, it gives CASSLGLGSTGTQYF.

For this clone: The same CDR3 can be traced to other DNA sequences in this sample. The V and J genes are TRBV21-1 and TRBJ2-7; the listed D gene, TRBD1, was not tested against the DNA. TRBV21-1 corresponds to a pseudogene. The CDR3 is made up of 15 amino acids. CDR3 bases: TGTGCCAGCAGCAAAGCGCAGGGCACGGACTACGAGCAGTACTTC. This encodes CASSKAQGTDYEQYF.

The chain joins TRBV28 to TRBJ2-7; weak D call: TRBD2 (7 bases). Per germline, CDR1 MDHEN and CDR2 SYDVKM. The CDR3 contains 11 residues. The V and J ends lost 10 bases and 6 bases respectively, with 13 bases between them. CDR3 sequence reads: CATIGGAEQYF. CDR3 bases: TGTGCCACTATTGGGGGGGCCGAGCAGTACTTC.

The chain couples TRBV7-9 to TRBJ2-7, with 7 nucleotides matching TRBD1. V shed 6 bases, J shed 5 bases, and the junction held 10 bases outside the gene matches. The CDR3 has 14 residues. CDR1 is SEHNR and CDR2 is FQNEAQ in the germline V gene (reference sequence). DNA for the CDR3: TGTGCCAGCAGACAAGAAAACCAGGGGGACGAGCAGTACTTC. Protein product: CASRQENQGDEQYF.

The chain carries TRBV30 and TRBJ2-7, with 9 bases matching TRBD2. This CDR3 has 14 residues. Germline values: CDR1 GTSNPN, CDR2 SVGIG (reference sequence). V lost 6 bases and J lost 1; bases outside the gene matches: 7. The CDR3 reads CACNSGRPSYEQYF. The CDR3 bases are TGTGCCTGTAATAGCGGGAGACCGTCCTACGAGCAGTACTTC. The full variable domain, in which reference TRBV30 and TRBJ2-7 provide the parts outside the CDR3, is SQTIHQWPATLVQPVGSPLSLECTVEGTSNPNLYWYRQAAGRGLQLLFYSVGIGQISSEVPQNLSASRPQDRQFILSSKKLLLSDSGFYLCACNSGRPSYEQYFGPGTRLTVT.

This chain uses TRBV19 with TRBJ2-1; D is possibly TRBD1 (6 bases). Trimming removed 1 base at V and 3 bases at J, with 19 bases between. The CDR3 has 18 residues. Germline V gene data show CDR1 as LNHDA and CDR2 as SQIVND (reference sequence). CDR3 DNA sequence: TGTGCCAGTAGTATAGGGGGGCCAGGACGATCTCTCTACAATGAGCAGTTCTTC. Translation: CASSIGGPGRSLYNEQFF.

The chain couples TRBV10-3 to TRBJ2-7; the match to TRBD1 covers 7 bases. This CDR3 comprises 14 residues. V was clipped by 5 bases and J by 4 bases; unmatched bases: 8. Germline V gene data show CDR1 as ENHRY and CDR2 as SYGVKD. CDR3: CAISTQGEGYEQYF. As DNA, the CDR3 is TGTGCCATCAGTACCCAGGGGGAAGGGTACGAGCAGTACTTC.

This chain uses TRBV28 with TRBJ1-5; possibly TRBD1 for D (6 bases). There are 15 residues in the CDR3. V shed 5 bases and J shed 3 bases, with 14 bases lying between them. Per the germline V gene, CDR1 is MDHEN and CDR2 is SYDVKM. CDR3 bases: TGTGCCAGCAGTACAACGGGGGGGCCCAATCAGCCCCAGCATTTT. Amino acids: CASSTTGGPNQPQHF.

This chain connects TRBV28 to TRBJ1-2; D is undetermined. CDR1 MDHEN and CDR2 SYDVKM come from the germline V gene. The CDR3 extends over 14 amino acids. Trimming took off 3 bases at V and 2 bases at J, with 10 bases between the two ends. The CDR3 DNA reads as TGTGCCAGCAGTTTCGACTCCACCAACTATGGCTACACCTTC. Translated, it gives CASSFDSTNYGYTF.

This chain's CDR3 is CAGVRATNEKLFF. The CDR3 DNA reads as TGTGCCGGCGTTCGGGCAACTAATGAAAAACTGTTTTTT. The chain uses TRBV7-9 and TRBJ1-4; D not certain. Germline CDR1 is SEHNR and CDR2 is FQNEAQ (reference sequence). The V gene lost 11 bases and the J gene lost 0 bases, with 10 bases spanning the gap. This CDR3 has 13 residues. The full variable domain, with the rest looked up from reference TRBV7-9 and TRBJ1-4, is DTGVSQNPRHKITKRGQNVTFRCDPISEHNRLYWYRQTLGQGPEFLTYFQNEAQLEKSRLLSDRFSAERPKGSFSTLEIQRTEQGDSAMYLCAGVRATNEKLFFGSGTQLSVL.

V and J are TRBV5-4 and TRBJ2-1; 7 bases line up with TRBD1. With V trimmed by 0 bases and J by 4 bases, 4 bases remained unmatched. Germline V gives CDR1 SGHNT, CDR2 YYREEE (reference sequence). This CDR3 comprises 15 residues. The DNA for the CDR3 is TGTGCCAGCAGCTTGGACAGGGGCCTTTACAATGAGCAGTTCTTC. This codes for CASSLDRGLYNEQFF.

The rearrangement joins TRBV5-1 to TRBJ2-7, with no clear D. Germline CDR1 SGHRS, CDR2 YFSETQ. The CDR3 is 13 residues long. Between the trimmed V and J ends, which lost 1 base and 1 base, there was a span of 6 bases. The CDR3 nucleotides read TGCGCCAGCAGCTTGTCGAGATCCTACGAGCAGTACTTC. Translating it yields CASSLSRSYEQYF.

The sample holds one count of this clone. This sequence joins TRBV19 and TRBJ1-2; 9 bases agree with TRBD1. Trimming took 0 bases from V and 7 from J; bases not matched to a gene: 9. Germline V lookup: CDR1 LNHDA, CDR2 SQIVND (reference sequence). This CDR3 spans 16 amino acids. The CDR3 region is CASSIDSGQGRGGYTF. The CDR3 DNA reads as TGTGCCAGTAGTATAGACTCCGGACAGGGGCGTGGTGGCTACACCTTC.

The V gene is TRBV19, the J gene TRBJ2-1; TRBD2 matches 9 bases. Germline loops: CDR1 LNHDA, CDR2 SQIVND (reference sequence). There are 15 residues in the CDR3. V lost 10 bases to trimming and J lost 6 bases; unmatched junction nucleotides: 13. In DNA form, the CDR3 reads TGTGCCACCATGATAAGGTCAGCGGGAGGCAATGAGCAGTTCTTC. Translated, it gives CATMIRSAGGNEQFF.

In its sample, this clone was seen once. The chain links TRBV6-1 to TRBJ1-6, with D unresolved. Trimming left V 6 bases short and J 4 bases short, with 13 bases between. Germline V lookup: CDR1 MNHNS, CDR2 SASEGT. The CDR3 is 15 residues long. The CDR3: CASRPGLFYNSPLHF. The CDR3 DNA sequence: TGTGCCAGCAGGCCCGGACTCTTTTATAATTCACCCCTCCACTTT.

The rearrangement uses TRBV4-2 and TRBJ2-3; 8 nucleotides line up with TRBD2. The CDR3 has 19 residues. Germline lookup yields CDR1 LGHNA and CDR2 YNFKEQ. J lost 2 bases, V lost 1 base, and 14 bases had no gene match. CDR3 coding DNA: TGTGCCAGCAGCCAAGGTAGGATGGAACGGGAGGGACTCACAGATACGCAGTATTTT. Translation gives CASSQGRMEREGLTDTQYF.

The gene calls are TRBV7-6 and TRBJ2-7; 13 bases are shared with TRBD2. V was pared by 4 bases and J by 5 bases, with 14 bases of the junction left unmatched. Germline CDR1 reads SGHVS; CDR2 reads FNYEAQ. CDR3 size: 18 residues. The CDR3 region has the DNA TGTGCCAGCAGCTCCCCACCCGAAACTAGCGGGAGGGTGGACGAGCAGTACTTC. Translation gives CASSSPPETSGRVDEQYF.

This chain uses TRBV9 with TRBJ1-2; a possible D gene is TRBD1 (5 bases). The V and J ends lost 0 bases and 8 bases respectively, with 8 bases between them. This CDR3 comprises 12 residues. The germline V gene has CDR1 SGDLS and CDR2 YYNGEE. The CDR3 DNA follows: TGTGCCAGCAGCGTAGAGTCAGGGGGCTACACCTTC. Its translation is CASSVESGGYTF.